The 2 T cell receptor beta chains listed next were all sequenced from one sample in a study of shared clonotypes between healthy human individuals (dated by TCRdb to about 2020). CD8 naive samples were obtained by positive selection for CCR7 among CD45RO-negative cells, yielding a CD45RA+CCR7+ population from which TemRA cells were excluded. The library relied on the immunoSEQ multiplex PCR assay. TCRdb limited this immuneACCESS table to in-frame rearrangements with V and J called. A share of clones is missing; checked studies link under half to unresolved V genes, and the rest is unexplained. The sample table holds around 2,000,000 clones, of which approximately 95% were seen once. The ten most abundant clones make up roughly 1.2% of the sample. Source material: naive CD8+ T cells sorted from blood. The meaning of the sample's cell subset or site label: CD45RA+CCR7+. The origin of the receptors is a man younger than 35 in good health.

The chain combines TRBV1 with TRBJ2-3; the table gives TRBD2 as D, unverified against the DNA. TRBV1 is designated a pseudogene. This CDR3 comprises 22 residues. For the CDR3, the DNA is TGCACCAGCAGCCTTAAGATCAAGACTAGCGGGGCCGACCCCACAAGAACAGATACGCAGTATTTT. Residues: CTSSLKIKTSGADPTRTDTQYF.

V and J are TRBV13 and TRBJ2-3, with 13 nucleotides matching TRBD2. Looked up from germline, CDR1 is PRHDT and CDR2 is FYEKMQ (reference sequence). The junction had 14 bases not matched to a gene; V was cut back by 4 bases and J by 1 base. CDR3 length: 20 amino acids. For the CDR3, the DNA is TGTGCCAGCAGCTCGGTCAGGACTAGCGGGGGCTCCTTGGGCACAGATACGCAGTATTTT. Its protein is CASSSVRTSGGSLGTDTQYF.